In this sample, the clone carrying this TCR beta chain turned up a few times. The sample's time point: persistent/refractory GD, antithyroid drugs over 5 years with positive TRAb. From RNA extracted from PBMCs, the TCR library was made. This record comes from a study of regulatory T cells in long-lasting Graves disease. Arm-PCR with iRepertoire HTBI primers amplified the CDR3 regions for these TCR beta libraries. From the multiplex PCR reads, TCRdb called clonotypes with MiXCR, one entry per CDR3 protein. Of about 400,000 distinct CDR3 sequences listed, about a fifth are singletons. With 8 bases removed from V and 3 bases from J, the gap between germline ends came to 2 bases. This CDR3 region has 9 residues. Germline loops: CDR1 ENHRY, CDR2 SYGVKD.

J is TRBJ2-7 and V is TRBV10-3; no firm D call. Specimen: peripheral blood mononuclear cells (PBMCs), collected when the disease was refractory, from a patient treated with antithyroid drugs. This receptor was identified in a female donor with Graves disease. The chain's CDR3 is CAIGYEQYF. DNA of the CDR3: TGTGCCATCGGCTACGAGCAGTACTTC.